Presented here are 31 T cell receptor beta chains from one specimen sequenced in a study of blood T cell repertoires in COVID-19. Sequencing used immunoSEQ multiplex PCR; TCRdb keeps in-frame clones, though not all of them. This sample has 35,000 to 45,000 clones, with over 85% found just once. The sequenced material came from peripheral blood. The receptors were sampled from a man over 45 with COVID-19, enrolled during active disease.

This clone was observed once. The chain is built from TRBV4-1 and TRBJ2-7, with D possibly TRBD1 on 5 matching bases. The CDR3 has 16 amino acids. The V and J ends lost 1 base and 3 bases respectively, with 16 bases between them. Germline assignment: CDR1 MGHRA and CDR2 YSYEKL. The DNA of the CDR3 is TGCGCCAGCAGCCAAGGGTGGGGCGCGGAAGGCTACGAGCAGTACTTC. The encoded protein is CASSQGWGAEGYEQYF.

The chain employs TRBV5-1 and TRBJ2-7, with D unresolved. The CDR3 consists of 12 residues. Germline CDR1 SGHRS, CDR2 YFSETQ. V was trimmed by 4 bases and J by 4 bases, leaving 9 bases between them. CDR3 amino acids: CASSLDWYEQYF. Written as DNA, the CDR3 is TGCGCCAGCAGCCTTGACTGGTACGAGCAGTACTTC.

The chain joins TRBV5-1 to TRBJ2-7, with D perhaps matching TRBD2 (6 bases). This CDR3 has 15 residues. V was trimmed by 0 bases and J by 3 bases, leaving 13 bases between them. CDR1 is SGHRS, CDR2 YFSETQ, per germline. CDR3: CASSLAASAHYEQYF. CDR3 DNA sequence: TGCGCCAGCAGCTTGGCTGCTAGCGCCCACTACGAGCAGTACTTC.

V gene TRBV19 combines with J gene TRBJ2-5, with TRBD1 identical over 7 bases. CDR1 and CDR2 from the germline V gene are LNHDA and SQIVND (reference sequence). J was trimmed by 5 bases and V by 6 bases; bases with no gene match: 6. CDR3 length: 13 residues. The CDR3 nucleotides are TGTGCCAGTAGCCGACAGGGATCCGAGACCCAGTACTTC. Protein sequence: CASSRQGSETQYF. Filled out from reference TRBV19 and TRBJ2-5, the complete variable domain reads DGGITQSPKYLFRKEGQNVTLSCEQNLNHDAMYWYRQDPGQGLRLIYYSQIVNDFQKGDIAEGYSVSREKKESFPLTVTSAQKNPTAFYLCASSRQGSETQYFGPGTRLLVL.

V usage is TRBV20-1 and J usage is TRBJ2-5; 14 bases map to TRBD2. V dropped 3 bases and J dropped 5; count of bases not matched to a gene: 11. The CDR3 totals 17 residues. Germline loops: CDR1 DFQATT, CDR2 SNEGSKA (reference sequence). Here the CDR3 DNA reads TGCAGTGCTAGTTTCCCCGGACTAGCGGGAGGTGGGGAGACCCAGTACTTC. Its protein product is CSASFPGLAGGGETQYF.

V is TRBV7-9 and J is TRBJ2-5; 10 positions agree with TRBD2. CDR1 is SEHNR, CDR2 FQNEAQ, per germline (reference sequence). The CDR3 extends over 16 amino acids. V dropped 4 bases and J dropped 4; count of bases not matched to a gene: 9. CDR3 region: CASSSAFTSGVETQYF. The CDR3 DNA sequence: TGTGCCAGCAGCTCCGCTTTTACTAGCGGGGTAGAGACCCAGTACTTC.

V gene TRBV11-2 combines with J gene TRBJ2-7; TRBD2 aligns across 10 bases. Germline CDR1 reads SGHAT; CDR2 reads FQNNGV. The CDR3 runs 14 residues. Trimming took 5 bases from V and 3 from J; bases not matched to a gene: 4. The CDR3 here is CASSGSGRIYEQYF. The CDR3 DNA reads as TGTGCCAGCAGCGGTAGCGGGAGGATCTACGAGCAGTACTTC.

The CDR3 DNA reads TGTGCCACCAGTGATTCAGTAGGGGGCGGAATGGATACGCAGTATTTT. Translating it yields CATSDSVGGGMDTQYF. The chain carries TRBV24-1 and TRBJ2-3, with TRBD1 matching over 7 bases. Germline V gene lookup returns CDR1 KGHDR and CDR2 SFDVKD. The CDR3 consists of 16 residues. Unmatched junction bases numbered 10, after V lost 2 bases and J lost 6 bases.

A single count supports this clone. The chain uses TRBV4-3 and TRBJ1-3, with D unresolved. The germline V gene has CDR1 LGHNA and CDR2 YSLEER. This CDR3 region has 14 residues. V was cut by 4 bases and J by 4 bases, with 11 bases left in between. The CDR3 DNA reads as TGCGCCAGCAGCCCCATCGGGGTAGGAAACACCATATATTTT. As protein: CASSPIGVGNTIYF.

The chain joins TRBV7-2 to TRBJ1-1; 9 nucleotides line up with TRBD1. Germline assignment: CDR1 SGHTA and CDR2 FQGNSA. V lost 5 bases to trimming and J lost 1 base; unmatched junction nucleotides: 5. This CDR3 has 15 amino acids. CDR3 sequence reads: CASSPRTGENTEAFF. In DNA form, the CDR3 reads TGTGCCAGCAGCCCCCGGACAGGGGAGAACACTGAAGCTTTCTTT.

The chain is built from TRBV19 and TRBJ1-5; the D is unclear. CDR1 is LNHDA and CDR2 is SQIVND in the germline V gene (reference sequence). V was trimmed by 3 bases and J by 1 base, leaving 10 bases between them. The CDR3 is 15 amino acids. CDR3 sequence reads: CASSMRGSSNQPQHF. The CDR3 bases are TGTGCCAGTAGTATGAGAGGGTCCAGCAATCAGCCCCAGCATTTT.

The chain carries TRBV12-5 and TRBJ2-6; no reliable D call. Germline-derived CDR1 and CDR2 are LGHNT and FRNRAP. The germline V and J ends were trimmed by 1 base and 0 bases, with 10 bases remaining between them. This CDR3 region has 17 residues. This CDR3 is CASGLALGASGANVLTF. The CDR3 coding sequence is TGTGCTAGTGGTTTGGCCCTAGGCGCCTCTGGGGCCAACGTCCTGACTTTC. Using reference TRBV12-5 and TRBJ2-6 for the parts outside the CDR3, the full variable domain is DARVTQTPRHKVTEMGQEVTMRCQPILGHNTVFWYRQTMMQGLELLAYFRNRAPLDDSGMPKDRFSAEMPDATLATLKIQPSEPRDSAVYFCASGLALGASGANVLTFGAGSRLTVL.

V is TRBV21-1 and J is TRBJ2-7; the table's D call TRBD2 went unverified against the DNA. TRBV21-1 is a documented pseudogene. The CDR3 totals 13 residues. The CDR3 coding sequence is TGTGCCAGCAGCTTTAGCGGCCCCTACGAGCAGTACTTC. Encoded protein: CASSFSGPYEQYF.

The chain combines TRBV7-9 with TRBJ2-7, with 8 bases fitting TRBD1. This CDR3 comprises 15 residues. After removal of 1 base from V and 5 bases from J, the junction contained 7 bases not matched to a gene. Germline V CDR1 and CDR2: SEHNR, FQNEAQ (reference sequence). The CDR3 region is CASSLGAQGANEQYF. CDR3 DNA sequence: TGTGCCAGCAGCTTAGGTGCTCAGGGGGCGAACGAGCAGTACTTC.

This clone appeared once. The chain combines TRBV6-5 with TRBJ2-2; 9 bases are shared with TRBD1. CDR3 length equals 15 residues. The J segment lost 0 bases and the V segment lost 6 bases, leaving 2 bases of the junction unmatched. Germline CDR1 and CDR2: MNHEY and SVGAGI. The CDR3 nucleotides are TGTGCCAGCAGGGGACAGGGCACGAACACCGGGGAGCTGTTTTTT. It encodes CASRGQGTNTGELFF.

V and J are TRBV1 and TRBJ1-5; TRBD1, the table's D call, lacks a check against the DNA. TRBV1 is tagged as a pseudogene. The CDR3 is 20 residues long. CDR3 bases: TGCACCAGCAGCCTAATTGGGATCGGGACAGGGCGAATTAGCAATCAGCCCCAGCATTTT. Protein sequence: CTSSLIGIGTGRISNQPQHF.

In its sample, this clone was seen once. The chain has TRBV7-9 and TRBJ1-2, with D unresolved. V dropped 5 bases and J dropped 0 bases, with 7 bases sitting between them. This CDR3 is 13 amino acids long. Germline CDR1 reads SEHNR; CDR2 reads FQNEAQ (reference sequence). This CDR3 is CASSRNTNYGYTF. The CDR3 DNA follows: TGTGCCAGCAGCCGTAACACTAACTATGGCTACACCTTC. Full variable domain (outside the CDR3, taken from reference TRBV7-9 and TRBJ1-2): DTGVSQNPRHKITKRGQNVTFRCDPISEHNRLYWYRQTLGQGPEFLTYFQNEAQLEKSRLLSDRFSAERPKGSFSTLEIQRTEQGDSAMYLCASSRNTNYGYTFGSGTRLTVV.

The chain carries TRBV3-1 (or the pseudogene TRBV3-2) and TRBJ2-1; 9 positions match TRBD2. The CDR3 has 17 residues. V shed 2 bases, J shed 8 bases, and the junction held 13 bases outside the gene matches. The V gene's germline CDR1 is LGHDT and CDR2 YNNKEL (reference sequence). In nucleotides, the CDR3 is TGTGCCAGCAGCCAAACGGTGAGGGCTAGCGGGAATGATGAGCAGTTCTTC. Amino acid sequence: CASSQTVRASGNDEQFF.

This chain uses TRBV7-2 with TRBJ1-5; D perhaps matches TRBD1 (6 bases). Deletions cut 2 bases from V and 7 bases from J, with 15 bases between. This CDR3 contains 15 residues. Germline V CDR1 and CDR2: SGHTA, FQGNSA. The CDR3 sequence is CASSLSAGVWQPQHF. DNA for the CDR3: TGTGCCAGCAGCTTATCGGCAGGGGTATGGCAGCCCCAGCATTTT.

V usage is TRBV10-3 and J usage is TRBJ2-3, with 16 bases that match TRBD2. This CDR3 comprises 16 residues. V lost 4 bases, J lost 5 bases, and 3 bases stayed unmatched. Looked up from germline, CDR1 is ENHRY and CDR2 is SYGVKD. CDR3 region: CAISGGTSGRGDTQYF. The CDR3 bases are TGTGCCATCAGTGGGGGGACTAGCGGGAGGGGAGATACGCAGTATTTT.

The V call is TRBV20-1, the J call TRBJ2-2; TRBD2 agrees at 9 bases. In germline, CDR1 is DFQATT, CDR2 SNEGSKA (reference sequence). Trimming cost V 3 bases and J 5 bases; bases outside gene matches: 10. The CDR3 spans 16 residues. CDR3 in DNA: TGCAGTGCTAGTTCCGGTGGGACTAGCCCGACCGGGGAGCTGTTTTTT. This encodes CSASSGGTSPTGELFF.

V is TRBV18 and J is TRBJ1-4; weak D call: TRBD1 (5 bases). From germline, CDR1 is KGHSH and CDR2 LQKENI. This CDR3 has 14 residues. V was clipped by 2 bases and J by 8 bases, with 12 bases between them. The CDR3 reads CASSPSGDGEKLFF. In DNA, the CDR3 is TGTGCCAGCTCACCATCGGGGGACGGGGAAAAACTGTTTTTT.

The CDR3 spells CASSLGGNTYEQYF. CDR3 nucleotides: TGTGCCAGCAGCTTAGGAGGGAACACGTACGAGCAGTACTTC. The chain uses TRBV7-2 and TRBJ2-7; tentative D call: TRBD2 (5 bases). The CDR3 totals 14 residues. Trimming stripped 1 base from V and 4 bases from J, with 11 bases between. In germline, CDR1 is SGHTA, CDR2 FQGNSA.

Comment on this clone: One end of the junction fails to match germline, which may point to a read error. CDR3 sequence: CASSLARGGAGGISPEVDEQFF. CDR3 bases: TGTGCTAGCAGCTTAGCGCGGGGTGGGGCGGGAGGAATCTCCCCTGAGGTCGATGAGCAGTTCTTC. The chain carries TRBV7-7 and TRBJ2-1, with TRBD2 matching over 8 bases. The germline V gene has CDR1 SSHAT and CDR2 FNYEAQ (reference sequence). This CDR3 spans 22 amino acids.

This chain uses TRBV7-2 with TRBJ2-7; TRBD1 matches 8 bases. The V gene end was trimmed by 3 bases and the J gene end by 6 bases; junction bases not matched to a gene: 10. CDR3 size: 15 residues. CDR1 is SGHTA, CDR2 FQGNSA, per germline. CDR3 nucleotide sequence: TGTGCCAGCAGCTTGTTAGGGGCAGGGGGCACCGAGCAGTACTTC. Protein product: CASSLLGAGGTEQYF.

The rearrangement uses TRBV7-9 and TRBJ1-2; 7 bases are a match to TRBD1. Looked up from germline, CDR1 is SEHNR and CDR2 is FQNEAQ (reference sequence). V shed 1 base, J shed 7 bases, and the junction held 6 bases outside the gene matches. The CDR3 runs 14 residues. CDR3 residues: CASSLGQGLGGYTF. DNA for the CDR3: TGTGCCAGCAGCTTAGGACAGGGCCTTGGTGGCTACACCTTC. Looking up the rest from reference TRBV7-9 and TRBJ1-2 gives the full variable domain: DTGVSQNPRHKITKRGQNVTFRCDPISEHNRLYWYRQTLGQGPEFLTYFQNEAQLEKSRLLSDRFSAERPKGSFSTLEIQRTEQGDSAMYLCASSLGQGLGGYTFGSGTRLTVV.

This sequence joins TRBV4-2 and TRBJ2-5; 7 nucleotides match TRBD2. After removal of 1 base from V and 5 bases from J, the junction contained 7 bases not matched to a gene. This CDR3 region has 15 residues. Per the germline V gene, CDR1 is LGHNA and CDR2 is YNFKEQ. The CDR3 region is CASSQGGGSGETQYF. The CDR3 nucleotides read TGTGCCAGCAGCCAAGGGGGCGGGAGTGGCGAGACCCAGTACTTC.

The genes are TRBV6-5 and TRBJ1-4; TRBD1 matches 9 bases. In germline, CDR1 is MNHEY, CDR2 SVGAGI. V gave up 2 bases and J gave up 14 bases; unmatched junction bases: 12. The CDR3 spans 15 residues. CDR3: CASSYEGQGVSRLFF. Written as DNA, the CDR3 is TGTGCCAGCAGTTACGAGGGACAGGGAGTTTCTAGGCTGTTTTTT.

The chain carries TRBV7-2 and TRBJ2-1; D remains ambiguous. The CDR3 has 14 amino acids. V lost 1 base and J lost 3, with 7 bases in between. CDR1 is SGHTA and CDR2 is FQGNSA in the germline V gene. The CDR3 DNA is TGTGCCAGCAGCTTAGAACAGATCTACAATGAGCAGTTCTTC. Amino acid sequence: CASSLEQIYNEQFF.

This clone was counted a few times. The chain has TRBV28 and TRBJ2-2; TRBD2 matches 8 bases. CDR1 and CDR2 from the germline V gene are MDHEN and SYDVKM. J lost 5 bases, V lost 7 bases, and 18 bases had no gene match. The CDR3 spans 18 residues. CDR3 bases: TGTGCCAGCAAGAGGGCGGGAGGAGGAAGAAAGGGTACCGGGGAGCTGTTTTTT. As protein: CASKRAGGGRKGTGELFF.

The chain couples TRBV6-5 to TRBJ1-2; tentatively, D is TRBD1 (6 bases). There are 13 residues in the CDR3. Germline V gene sequence: CDR1 MNHEY, CDR2 SVGAGI. V lost 2 bases and J lost 4, with 8 bases in between. The CDR3 nucleotides are TGTGCCAGCAGTTACCGACAGGCCTATGGCTACACCTTC. Translated, it gives CASSYRQAYGYTF.